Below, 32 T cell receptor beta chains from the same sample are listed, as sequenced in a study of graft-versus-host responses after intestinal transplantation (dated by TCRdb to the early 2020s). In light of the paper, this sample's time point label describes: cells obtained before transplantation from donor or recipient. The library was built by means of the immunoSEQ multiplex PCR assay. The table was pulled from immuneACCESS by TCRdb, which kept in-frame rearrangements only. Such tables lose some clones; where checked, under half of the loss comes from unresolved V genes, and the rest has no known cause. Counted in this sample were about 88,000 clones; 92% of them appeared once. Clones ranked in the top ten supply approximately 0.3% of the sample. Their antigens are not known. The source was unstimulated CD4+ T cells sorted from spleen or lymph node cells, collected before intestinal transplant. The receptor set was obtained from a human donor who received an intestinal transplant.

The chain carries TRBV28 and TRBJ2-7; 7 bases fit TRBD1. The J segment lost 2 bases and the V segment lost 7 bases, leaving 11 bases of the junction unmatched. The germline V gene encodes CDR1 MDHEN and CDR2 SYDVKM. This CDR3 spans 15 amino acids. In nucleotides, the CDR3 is TGTGCCAGCAATCCCTCCTACAGGGGAGCCTACGAGCAGTACTTC. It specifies CASNPSYRGAYEQYF. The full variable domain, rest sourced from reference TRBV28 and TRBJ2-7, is DVKVTQSSRYLVKRTGEKVFLECVQDMDHENMFWYRQDPGLGLRLIYFSYDVKMKEKGDIPEGYSVSREKKERFSLILESASTNQTSMYLCASNPSYRGAYEQYFGPGTRLTVT.

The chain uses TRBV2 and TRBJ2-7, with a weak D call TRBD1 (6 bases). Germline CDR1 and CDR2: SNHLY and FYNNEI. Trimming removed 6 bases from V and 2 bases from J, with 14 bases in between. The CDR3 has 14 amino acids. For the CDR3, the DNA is TGTGCCAGCAGCTTGACAGGAAACACCTACGAGCAGTACTTC. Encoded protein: CASSLTGNTYEQYF.

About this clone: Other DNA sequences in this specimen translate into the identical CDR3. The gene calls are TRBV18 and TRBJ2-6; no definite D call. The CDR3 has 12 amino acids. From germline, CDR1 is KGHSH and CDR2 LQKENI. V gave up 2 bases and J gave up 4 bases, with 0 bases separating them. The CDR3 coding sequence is TGTGCCAGCTCACCAGGGGCCAACGTCCTGACTTTC. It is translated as CASSPGANVLTF.

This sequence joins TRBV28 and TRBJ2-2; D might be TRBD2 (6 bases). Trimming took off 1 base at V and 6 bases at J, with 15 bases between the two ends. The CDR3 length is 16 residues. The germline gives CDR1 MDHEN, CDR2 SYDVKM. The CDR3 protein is CASSLSGYRRAGELFF. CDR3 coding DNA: TGTGCCAGCAGTTTATCAGGGTATAGGAGGGCCGGGGAGCTGTTTTTT.

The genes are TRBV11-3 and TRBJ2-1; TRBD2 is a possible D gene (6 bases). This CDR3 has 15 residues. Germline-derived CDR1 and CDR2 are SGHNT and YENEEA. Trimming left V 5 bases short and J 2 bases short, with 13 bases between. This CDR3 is CASSLSGSAYNEQFF. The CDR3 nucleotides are TGTGCCAGCAGCCTTAGCGGCTCGGCCTACAATGAGCAGTTCTTC.

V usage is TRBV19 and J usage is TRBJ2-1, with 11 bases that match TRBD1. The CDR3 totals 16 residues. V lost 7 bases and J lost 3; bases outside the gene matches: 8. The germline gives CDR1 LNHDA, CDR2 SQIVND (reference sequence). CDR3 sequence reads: CASNTKGTGGYNEQFF. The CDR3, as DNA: TGTGCCAGTAACACGAAGGGGACAGGGGGCTACAATGAGCAGTTCTTC.

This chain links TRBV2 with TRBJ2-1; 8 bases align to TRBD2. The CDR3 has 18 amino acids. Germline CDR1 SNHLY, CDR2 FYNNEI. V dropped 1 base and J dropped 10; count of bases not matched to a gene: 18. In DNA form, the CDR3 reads TGTGCCAGCAGTGAAGATACCGTGGGACTAGGGAGCTCCTACGAGCAGTTCTTC. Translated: CASSEDTVGLGSSYEQFF.

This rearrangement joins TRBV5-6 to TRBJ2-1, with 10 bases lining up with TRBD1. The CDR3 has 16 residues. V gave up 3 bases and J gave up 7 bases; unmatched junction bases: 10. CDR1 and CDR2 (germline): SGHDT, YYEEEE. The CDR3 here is CASSSPGTGVRNEQFF. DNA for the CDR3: TGTGCCAGCAGCTCGCCCGGGACAGGGGTCCGTAATGAGCAGTTCTTC. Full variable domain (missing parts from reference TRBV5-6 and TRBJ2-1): DAGVTQSPTHLIKTRGQQVTLRCSPKSGHDTVSWYQQALGQGPQFIFQYYEEEERQRGNFPDRFSGHQFPNYSSELNVNALLLGDSALYLCASSSPGTGVRNEQFFGPGTRLTVL.

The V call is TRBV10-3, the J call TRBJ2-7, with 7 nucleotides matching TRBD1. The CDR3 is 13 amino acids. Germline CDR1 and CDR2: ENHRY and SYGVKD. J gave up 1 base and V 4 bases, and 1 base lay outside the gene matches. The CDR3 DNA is TGTGCCATCAGTGTGGGACAGTCCTACGAGCAGTACTTC. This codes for CAISVGQSYEQYF.

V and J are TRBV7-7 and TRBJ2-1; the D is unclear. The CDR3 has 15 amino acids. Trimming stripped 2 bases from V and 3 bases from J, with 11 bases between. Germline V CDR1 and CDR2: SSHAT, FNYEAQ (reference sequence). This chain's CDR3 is CASSLLRVVYNEQFF. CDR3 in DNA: TGTGCCAGCAGCTTATTACGAGTAGTCTACAATGAGCAGTTCTTC.

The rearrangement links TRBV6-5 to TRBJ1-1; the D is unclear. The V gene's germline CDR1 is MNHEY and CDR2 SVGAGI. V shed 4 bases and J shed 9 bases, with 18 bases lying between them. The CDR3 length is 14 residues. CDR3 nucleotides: TGTGCCAGCAGTTGGACTAGGCGGACCCTGAAAGCTTTCTTT. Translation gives CASSWTRRTLKAFF.

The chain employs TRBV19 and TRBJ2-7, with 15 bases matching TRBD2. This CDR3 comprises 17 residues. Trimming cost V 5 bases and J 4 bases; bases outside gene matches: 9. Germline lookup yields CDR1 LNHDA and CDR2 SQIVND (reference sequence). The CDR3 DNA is TGTGCCAGTAGTGCCGGACTAGCGGGAGGGCCCCCGTACGAGCAGTACTTC. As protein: CASSAGLAGGPPYEQYF. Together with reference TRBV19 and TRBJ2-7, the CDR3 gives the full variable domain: DGGITQSPKYLFRKEGQNVTLSCEQNLNHDAMYWYRQDPGQGLRLIYYSQIVNDFQKGDIAEGYSVSREKKESFPLTVTSAQKNPTAFYLCASSAGLAGGPPYEQYFGPGTRLTVT.

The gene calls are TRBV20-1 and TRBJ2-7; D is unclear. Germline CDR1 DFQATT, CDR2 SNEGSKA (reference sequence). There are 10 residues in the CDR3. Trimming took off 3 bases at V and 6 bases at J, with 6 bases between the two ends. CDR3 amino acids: CSARGLEQYF. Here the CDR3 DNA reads TGCAGTGCTAGGGGCCTCGAGCAGTACTTC.

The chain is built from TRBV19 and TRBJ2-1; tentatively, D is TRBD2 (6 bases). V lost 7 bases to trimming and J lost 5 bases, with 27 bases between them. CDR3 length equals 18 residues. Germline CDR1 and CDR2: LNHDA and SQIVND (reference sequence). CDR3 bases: TGTGCCAGTATGAGTGTGGCGGGACGATTCGGAGGTGACAATGAGCAGTTCTTC. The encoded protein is CASMSVAGRFGGDNEQFF. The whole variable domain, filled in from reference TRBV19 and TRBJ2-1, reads DGGITQSPKYLFRKEGQNVTLSCEQNLNHDAMYWYRQDPGQGLRLIYYSQIVNDFQKGDIAEGYSVSREKKESFPLTVTSAQKNPTAFYLCASMSVAGRFGGDNEQFFGPGTRLTVL.

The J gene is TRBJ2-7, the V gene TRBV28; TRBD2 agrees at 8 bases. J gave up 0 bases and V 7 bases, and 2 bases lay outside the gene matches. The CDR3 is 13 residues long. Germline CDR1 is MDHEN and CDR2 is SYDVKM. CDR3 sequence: CASTAGASYEQYF. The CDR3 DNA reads TGTGCCAGCACAGCGGGAGCCTCCTACGAGCAGTACTTC.

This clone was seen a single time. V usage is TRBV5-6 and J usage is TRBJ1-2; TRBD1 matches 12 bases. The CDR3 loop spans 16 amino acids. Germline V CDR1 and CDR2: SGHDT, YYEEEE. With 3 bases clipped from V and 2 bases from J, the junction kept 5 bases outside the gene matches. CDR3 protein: CASSSTGTGGNYGYTF. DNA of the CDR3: TGTGCCAGCAGCTCTACCGGGACAGGGGGCAACTATGGCTACACCTTC.

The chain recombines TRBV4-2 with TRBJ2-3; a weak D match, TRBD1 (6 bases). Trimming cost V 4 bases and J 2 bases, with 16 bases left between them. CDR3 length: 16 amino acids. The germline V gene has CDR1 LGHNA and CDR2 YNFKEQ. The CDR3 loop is CASSPGQSHTTDTQYF. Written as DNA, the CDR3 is TGTGCCAGCAGCCCAGGACAGAGCCATACCACAGATACGCAGTATTTT.

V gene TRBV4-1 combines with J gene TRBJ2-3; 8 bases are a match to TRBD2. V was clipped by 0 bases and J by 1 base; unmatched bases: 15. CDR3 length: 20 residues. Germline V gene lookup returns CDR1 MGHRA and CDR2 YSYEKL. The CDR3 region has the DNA TGCGCCAGCAGCCAAGATATGAGTTGGAGCGGGAGTGTGGGCACAGATACGCAGTATTTT. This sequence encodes CASSQDMSWSGSVGTDTQYF.

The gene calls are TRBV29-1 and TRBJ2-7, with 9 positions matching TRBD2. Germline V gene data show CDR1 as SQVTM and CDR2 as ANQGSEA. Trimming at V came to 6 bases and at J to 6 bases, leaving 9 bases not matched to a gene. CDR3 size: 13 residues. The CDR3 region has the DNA TGCAGCGTGGTGGAGACTAGCGGTTCCGAGCAGTACTTC. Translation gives CSVVETSGSEQYF.

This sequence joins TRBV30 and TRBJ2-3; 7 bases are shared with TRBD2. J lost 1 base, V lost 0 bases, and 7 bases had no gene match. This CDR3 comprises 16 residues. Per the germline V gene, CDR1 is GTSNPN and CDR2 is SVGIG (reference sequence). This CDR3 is CAWSVGREWGTDTQYF. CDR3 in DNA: TGTGCCTGGAGTGTAGGGCGGGAGTGGGGCACAGATACGCAGTATTTT.

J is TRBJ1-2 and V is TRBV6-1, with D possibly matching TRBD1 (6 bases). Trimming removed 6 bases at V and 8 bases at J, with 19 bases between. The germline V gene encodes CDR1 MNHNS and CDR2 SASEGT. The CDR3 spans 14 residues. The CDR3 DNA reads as TGTGCCAGCAGCCTAACCGGGACAATAAGGGGCTACACCTTC. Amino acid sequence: CASSLTGTIRGYTF.

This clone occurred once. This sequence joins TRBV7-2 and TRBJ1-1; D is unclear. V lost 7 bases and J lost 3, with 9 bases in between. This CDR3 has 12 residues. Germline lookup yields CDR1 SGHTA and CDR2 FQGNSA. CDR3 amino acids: CASTLLHTEAFF. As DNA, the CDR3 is TGTGCCAGCACCCTCCTACACACTGAAGCTTTCTTT.

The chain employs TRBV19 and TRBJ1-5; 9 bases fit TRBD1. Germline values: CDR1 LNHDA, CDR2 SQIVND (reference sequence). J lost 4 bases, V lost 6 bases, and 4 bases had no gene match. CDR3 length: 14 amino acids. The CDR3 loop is CASRRTGENQPQHF. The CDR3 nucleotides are TGTGCCAGTAGACGGACAGGGGAAAATCAGCCCCAGCATTTT.

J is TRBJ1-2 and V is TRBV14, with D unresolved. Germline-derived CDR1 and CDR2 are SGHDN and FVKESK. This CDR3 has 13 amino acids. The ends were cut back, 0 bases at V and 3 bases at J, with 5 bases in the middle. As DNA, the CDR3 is TGTGCCAGCAGCCAAGACGCGGACTATGGCTACACCTTC. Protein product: CASSQDADYGYTF.

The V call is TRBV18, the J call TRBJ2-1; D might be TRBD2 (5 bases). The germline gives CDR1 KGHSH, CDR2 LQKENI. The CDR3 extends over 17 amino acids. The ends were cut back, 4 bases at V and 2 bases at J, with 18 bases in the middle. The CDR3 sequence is CASSLVRGRATYNEQFF. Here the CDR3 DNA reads TGTGCCAGCTCACTAGTACGAGGGCGGGCCACCTACAATGAGCAGTTCTTC.

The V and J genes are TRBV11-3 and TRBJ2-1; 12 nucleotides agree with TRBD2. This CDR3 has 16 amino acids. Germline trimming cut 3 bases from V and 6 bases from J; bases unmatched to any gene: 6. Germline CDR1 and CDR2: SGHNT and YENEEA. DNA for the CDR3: TGTGCCAGCAGCTTTAGGCTAGCGGGAGGGGCCAATGAGCAGTTCTTC. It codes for CASSFRLAGGANEQFF.

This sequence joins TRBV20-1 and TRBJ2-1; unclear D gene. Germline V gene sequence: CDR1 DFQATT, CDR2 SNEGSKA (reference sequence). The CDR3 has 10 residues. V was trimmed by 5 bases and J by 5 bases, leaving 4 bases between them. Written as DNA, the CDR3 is TGCAGTGCTTGGGACAATGAGCAGTTCTTC. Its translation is CSAWDNEQFF.

The CDR3: CAWSDGRGLFNEKLFF. The CDR3 DNA is TGTGCCTGGAGTGACGGCAGGGGGCTTTTTAATGAAAAACTGTTTTTT. V usage is TRBV30 and J usage is TRBJ1-4, with 8 bases that match TRBD1. V was clipped by 1 base and J by 4 bases; unmatched bases: 8. The CDR3 contains 16 residues. Germline lookup yields CDR1 GTSNPN and CDR2 SVGIG (reference sequence).

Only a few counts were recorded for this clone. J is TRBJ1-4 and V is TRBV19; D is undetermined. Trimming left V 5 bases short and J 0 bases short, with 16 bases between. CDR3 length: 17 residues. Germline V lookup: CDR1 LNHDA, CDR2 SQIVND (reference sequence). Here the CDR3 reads CASSGDTTVATNEKLFF. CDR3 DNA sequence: TGTGCCAGTAGTGGGGATACAACGGTCGCAACTAATGAAAAACTGTTTTTT. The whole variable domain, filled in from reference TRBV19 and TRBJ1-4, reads DGGITQSPKYLFRKEGQNVTLSCEQNLNHDAMYWYRQDPGQGLRLIYYSQIVNDFQKGDIAEGYSVSREKKESFPLTVTSAQKNPTAFYLCASSGDTTVATNEKLFFGSGTQLSVL.

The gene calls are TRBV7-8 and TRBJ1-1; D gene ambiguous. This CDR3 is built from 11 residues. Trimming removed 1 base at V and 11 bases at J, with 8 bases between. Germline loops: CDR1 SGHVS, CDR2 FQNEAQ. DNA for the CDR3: TGTGCCAGCAGCTTAGGGGAGTTGGCTTTCTTT. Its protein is CASSLGELAFF.

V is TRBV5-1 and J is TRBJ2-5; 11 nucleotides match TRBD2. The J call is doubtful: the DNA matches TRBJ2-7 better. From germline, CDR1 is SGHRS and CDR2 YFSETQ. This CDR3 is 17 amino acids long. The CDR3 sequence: CASSVLTGTSGLYEQYF. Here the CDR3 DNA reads TGCGCCAGCAGCGTACTTACCGGGACTAGCGGCCTCTACGAGCAGTACTTC.

CDR3 sequence (DNA): TGTGCCAGCAGCTTACCGGGGTCAGCAGATACGCAGTATTTT. Translation gives CASSLPGSADTQYF. The V and J genes are TRBV7-9 and TRBJ2-3; D may be TRBD2 (5 bases). The CDR3 totals 14 residues. Germline CDR1 is SEHNR and CDR2 is FQNEAQ (reference sequence). V lost 2 bases and J lost 4, with 10 bases in between.